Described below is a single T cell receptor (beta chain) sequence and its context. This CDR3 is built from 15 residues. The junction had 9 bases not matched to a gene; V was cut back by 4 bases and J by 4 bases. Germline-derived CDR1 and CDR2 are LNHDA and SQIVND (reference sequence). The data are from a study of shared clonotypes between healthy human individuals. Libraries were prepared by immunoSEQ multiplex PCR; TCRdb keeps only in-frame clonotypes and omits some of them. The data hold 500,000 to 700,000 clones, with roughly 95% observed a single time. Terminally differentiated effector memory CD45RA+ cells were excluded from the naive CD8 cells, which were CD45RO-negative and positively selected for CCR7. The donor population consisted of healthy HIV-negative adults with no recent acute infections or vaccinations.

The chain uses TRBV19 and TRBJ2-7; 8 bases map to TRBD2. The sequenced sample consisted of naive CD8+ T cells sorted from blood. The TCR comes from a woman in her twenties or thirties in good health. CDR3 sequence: CASSKSGTSIYEQYF. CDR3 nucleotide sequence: TGTGCCAGTAGTAAATCCGGGACTAGTATTTACGAGCAGTACTTC.